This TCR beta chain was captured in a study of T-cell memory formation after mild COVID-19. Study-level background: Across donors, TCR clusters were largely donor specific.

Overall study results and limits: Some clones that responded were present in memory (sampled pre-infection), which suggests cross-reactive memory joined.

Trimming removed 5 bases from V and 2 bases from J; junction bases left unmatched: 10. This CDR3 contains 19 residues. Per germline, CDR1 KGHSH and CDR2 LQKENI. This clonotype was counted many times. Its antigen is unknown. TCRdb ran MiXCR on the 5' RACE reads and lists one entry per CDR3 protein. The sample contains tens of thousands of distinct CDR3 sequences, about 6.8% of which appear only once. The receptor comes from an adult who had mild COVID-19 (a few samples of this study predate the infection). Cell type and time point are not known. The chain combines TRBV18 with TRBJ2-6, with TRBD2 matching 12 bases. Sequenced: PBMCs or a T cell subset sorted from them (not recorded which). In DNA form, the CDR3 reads TGTGCCAGCTCAAGGACTAGCGGGGCTCGAAGCACTGGGGCCAACGTCCTGACTTTC. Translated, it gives CASSRTSGARSTGANVLTF.